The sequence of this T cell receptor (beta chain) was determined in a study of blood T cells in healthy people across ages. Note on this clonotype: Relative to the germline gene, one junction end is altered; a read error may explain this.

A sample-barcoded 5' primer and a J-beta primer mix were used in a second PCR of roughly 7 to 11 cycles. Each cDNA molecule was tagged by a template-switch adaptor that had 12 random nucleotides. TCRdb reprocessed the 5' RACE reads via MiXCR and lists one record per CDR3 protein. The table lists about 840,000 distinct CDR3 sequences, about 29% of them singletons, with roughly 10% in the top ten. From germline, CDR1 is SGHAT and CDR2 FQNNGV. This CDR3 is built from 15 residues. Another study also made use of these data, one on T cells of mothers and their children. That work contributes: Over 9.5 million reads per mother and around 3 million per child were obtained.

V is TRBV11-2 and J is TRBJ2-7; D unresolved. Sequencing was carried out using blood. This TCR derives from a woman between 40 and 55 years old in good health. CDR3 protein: CASSPTAASSYEQYF. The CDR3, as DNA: TGTGCTAGCAGCCCAACGGCTGCTAGCTCCTACGAGCAGTACTTC.